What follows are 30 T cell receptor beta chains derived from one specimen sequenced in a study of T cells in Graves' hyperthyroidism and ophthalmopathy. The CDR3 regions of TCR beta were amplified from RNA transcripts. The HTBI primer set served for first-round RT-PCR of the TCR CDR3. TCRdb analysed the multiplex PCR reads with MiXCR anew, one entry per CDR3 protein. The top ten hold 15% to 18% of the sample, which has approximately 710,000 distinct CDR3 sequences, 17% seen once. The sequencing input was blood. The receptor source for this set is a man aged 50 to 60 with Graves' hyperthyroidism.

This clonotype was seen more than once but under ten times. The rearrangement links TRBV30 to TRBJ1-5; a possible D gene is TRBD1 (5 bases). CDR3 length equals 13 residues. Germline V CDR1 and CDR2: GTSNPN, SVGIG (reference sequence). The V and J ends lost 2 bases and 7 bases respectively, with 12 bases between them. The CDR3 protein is CAWSPGGGQPQHF. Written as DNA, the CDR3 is TGTGCCTGGAGTCCCGGGGGGGGACAGCCCCAGCATTTT.

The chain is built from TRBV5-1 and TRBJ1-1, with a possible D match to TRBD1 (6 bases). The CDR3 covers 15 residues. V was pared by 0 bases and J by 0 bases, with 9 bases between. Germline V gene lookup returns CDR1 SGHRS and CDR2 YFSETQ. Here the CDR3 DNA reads TGCGCCAGCAGCTTGGATGGACAGATGAACACTGAAGCTTTCTTT. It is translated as CASSLDGQMNTEAFF.

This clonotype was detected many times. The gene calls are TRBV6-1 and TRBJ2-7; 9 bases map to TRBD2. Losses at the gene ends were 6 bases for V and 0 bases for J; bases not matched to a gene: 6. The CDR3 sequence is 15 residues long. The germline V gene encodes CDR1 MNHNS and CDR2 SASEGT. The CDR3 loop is CASRDIAGASYEQYF. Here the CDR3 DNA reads TGTGCCAGCAGAGATATAGCGGGAGCCTCCTACGAGCAGTACTTC.

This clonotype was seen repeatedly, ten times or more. The CDR3: CASRLGPGYNEQFF. CDR3 DNA: TGTGCCAGCAGATTAGGGCCAGGCTACAATGAGCAGTTCTTC. This rearrangement joins TRBV27 to TRBJ2-1; D not resolved. CDR3 length: 14 amino acids. Germline V gene data show CDR1 as MNHEY and CDR2 as SMNVEV (reference sequence). The germline V and J ends were trimmed by 6 bases and 3 bases, with 12 bases remaining between them.

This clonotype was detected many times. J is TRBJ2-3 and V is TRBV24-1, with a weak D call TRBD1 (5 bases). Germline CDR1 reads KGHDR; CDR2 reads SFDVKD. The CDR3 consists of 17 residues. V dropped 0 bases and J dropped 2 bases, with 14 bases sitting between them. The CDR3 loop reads CATSDLQGPLNTDTQYF. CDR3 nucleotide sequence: TGTGCCACCAGTGATTTGCAGGGCCCTTTGAACACAGATACGCAGTATTTT.

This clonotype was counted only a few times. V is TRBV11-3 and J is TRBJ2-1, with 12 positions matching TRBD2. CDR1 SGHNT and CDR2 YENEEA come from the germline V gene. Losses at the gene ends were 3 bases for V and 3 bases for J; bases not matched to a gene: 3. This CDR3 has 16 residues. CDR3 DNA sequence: TGTGCCAGCAGCTTCGCTAGCGGGAGGGTCTACAATGAGCAGTTCTTC. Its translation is CASSFASGRVYNEQFF.

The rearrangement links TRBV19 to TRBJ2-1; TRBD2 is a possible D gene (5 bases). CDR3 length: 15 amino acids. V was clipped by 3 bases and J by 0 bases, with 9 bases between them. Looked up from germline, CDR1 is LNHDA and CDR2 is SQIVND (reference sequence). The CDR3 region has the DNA TGTGCCAGTAGTATGTTAGCGTACTCCTACAATGAGCAGTTCTTC. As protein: CASSMLAYSYNEQFF.

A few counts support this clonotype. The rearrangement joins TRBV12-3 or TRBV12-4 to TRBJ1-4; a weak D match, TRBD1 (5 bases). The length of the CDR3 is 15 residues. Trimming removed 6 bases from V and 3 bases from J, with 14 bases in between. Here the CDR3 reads CASSMTVRSNEKLFF. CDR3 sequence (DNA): TGTGCCAGCAGCATGACAGTAAGGTCTAATGAAAAACTGTTTTTT.

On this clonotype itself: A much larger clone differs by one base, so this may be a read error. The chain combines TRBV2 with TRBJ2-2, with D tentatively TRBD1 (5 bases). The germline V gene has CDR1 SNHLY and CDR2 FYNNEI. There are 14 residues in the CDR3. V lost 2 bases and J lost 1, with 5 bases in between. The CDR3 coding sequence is TGTGCCAGCAGTGAACAGGGGAACACCGGGGAGCTGTTTTTT. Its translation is CASSEQGNTGELFF.

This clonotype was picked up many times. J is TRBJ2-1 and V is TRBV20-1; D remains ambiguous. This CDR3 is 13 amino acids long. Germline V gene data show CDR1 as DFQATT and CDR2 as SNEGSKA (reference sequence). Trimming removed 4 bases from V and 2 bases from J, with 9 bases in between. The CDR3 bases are TGCAGTGCTACAGTGTTCCCCTACAATGAGCAGTTCTTC. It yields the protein CSATVFPYNEQFF.

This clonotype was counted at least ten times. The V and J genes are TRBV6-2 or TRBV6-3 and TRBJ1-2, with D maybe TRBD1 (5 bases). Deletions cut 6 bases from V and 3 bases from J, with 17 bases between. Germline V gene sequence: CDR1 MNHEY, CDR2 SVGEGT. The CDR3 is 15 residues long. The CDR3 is CASRGGHPSYYGYTF. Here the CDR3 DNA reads TGTGCCAGCAGGGGCGGACACCCATCTTACTATGGCTACACCTTC.

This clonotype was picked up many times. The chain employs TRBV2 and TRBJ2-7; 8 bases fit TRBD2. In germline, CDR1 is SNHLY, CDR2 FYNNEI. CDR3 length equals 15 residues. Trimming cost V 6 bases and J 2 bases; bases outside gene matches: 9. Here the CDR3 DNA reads TGTGCCAGCAGCGTACTAGCGGCTCTTGCCTACGAGCAGTACTTC. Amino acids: CASSVLAALAYEQYF.

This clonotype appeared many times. Written as DNA, the CDR3 is TGTGCCAGTAGTATAGGGAGTGAGCAGTTCTTC. It translates to CASSIGSEQFF. This chain connects TRBV19 to TRBJ2-1; D is uncertain. The V and J ends lost 1 base and 9 bases respectively, with 4 bases between them. This CDR3 comprises 11 residues. CDR1 and CDR2 from the germline V gene are LNHDA and SQIVND (reference sequence).

CDR3 in DNA: TGCGCCAGCAGTGATATCGGGGCCGGGGAGCTGTTTTTT. The encoded protein is CASSDIGAGELFF. The V and J genes are TRBV10-1 and TRBJ2-2; D is possibly TRBD2 (5 bases). The CDR3 consists of 13 residues. Deletions cut 3 bases from V and 6 bases from J, with 8 bases between. Germline CDR1 reads WNHNN; CDR2 reads SYGVQD (reference sequence).

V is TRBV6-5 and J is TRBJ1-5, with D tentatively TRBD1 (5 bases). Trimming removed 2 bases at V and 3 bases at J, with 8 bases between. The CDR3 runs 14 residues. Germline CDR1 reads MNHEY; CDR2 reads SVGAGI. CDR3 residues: CASSYRGANQPQHF. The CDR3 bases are TGTGCCAGCAGTTACCGAGGGGCCAATCAGCCCCAGCATTTT.

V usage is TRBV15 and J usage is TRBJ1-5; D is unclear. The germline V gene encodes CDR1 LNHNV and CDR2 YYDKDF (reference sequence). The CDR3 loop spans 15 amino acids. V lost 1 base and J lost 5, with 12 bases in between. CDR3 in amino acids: CATSRGFQRDQPQHF. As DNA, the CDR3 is TGTGCCACCAGCAGAGGATTTCAGAGAGATCAGCCCCAGCATTTT.

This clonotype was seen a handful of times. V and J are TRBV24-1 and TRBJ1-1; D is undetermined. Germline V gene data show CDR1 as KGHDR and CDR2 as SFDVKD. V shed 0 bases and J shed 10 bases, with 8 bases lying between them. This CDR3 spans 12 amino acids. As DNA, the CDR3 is TGTGCCACCAGTGATTTGAGGGAGCGAGCTTTCTTT. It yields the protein CATSDLRERAFF.

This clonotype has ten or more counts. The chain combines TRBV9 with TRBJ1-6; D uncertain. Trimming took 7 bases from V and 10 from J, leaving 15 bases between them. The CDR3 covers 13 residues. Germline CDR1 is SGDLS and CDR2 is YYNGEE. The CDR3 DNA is TGTGCCAGCGCGGAGGGAGTACGATCACCCCTCCACTTT. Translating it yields CASAEGVRSPLHF.

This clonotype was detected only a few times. For the CDR3, the DNA is TGTGCCAGCAGACGAGGGACAGGCAGGACCGGGGAGCTGTTTTTT. This sequence encodes CASRRGTGRTGELFF. The V and J genes are TRBV6-1 and TRBJ2-2; 8 bases map to TRBD1. The CDR3 extends over 15 amino acids. Germline CDR1 and CDR2: MNHNS and SASEGT. With V trimmed by 6 bases and J by 5 bases, 8 bases remained unmatched.

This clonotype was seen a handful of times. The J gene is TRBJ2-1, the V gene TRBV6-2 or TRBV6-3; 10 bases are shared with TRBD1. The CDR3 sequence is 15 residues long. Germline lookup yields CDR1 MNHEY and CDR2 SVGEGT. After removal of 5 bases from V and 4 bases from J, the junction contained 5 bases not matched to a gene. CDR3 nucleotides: TGTGCCAGCAGTGACGGGACAGGGGCATACAATGAGCAGTTCTTC. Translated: CASSDGTGAYNEQFF.

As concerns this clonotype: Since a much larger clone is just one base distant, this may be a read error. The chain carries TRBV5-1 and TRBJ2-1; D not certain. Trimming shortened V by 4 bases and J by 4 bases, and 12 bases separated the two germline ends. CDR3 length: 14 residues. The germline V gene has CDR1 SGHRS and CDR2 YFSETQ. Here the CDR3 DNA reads TGCGCCAGCAGCCCCCAGGAGCGATACAATGAGCAGTTCTTC. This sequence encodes CASSPQERYNEQFF. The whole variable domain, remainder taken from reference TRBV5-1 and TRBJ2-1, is KAGVTQTPRYLIKTRGQQVTLSCSPISGHRSVSWYQQTPGQGLQFLFEYFSETQRNKGNFPGRFSGRQFSNSRSEMNVSTLELGDSALYLCASSPQERYNEQFFGPGTRLTVL.

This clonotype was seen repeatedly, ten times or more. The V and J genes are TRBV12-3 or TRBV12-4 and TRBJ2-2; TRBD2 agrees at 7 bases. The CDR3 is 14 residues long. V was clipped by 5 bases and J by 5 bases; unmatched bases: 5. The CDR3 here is CASSPRTSTGELFF. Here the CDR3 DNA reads TGTGCCAGCAGTCCCAGGACTAGTACCGGGGAGCTGTTTTTT.

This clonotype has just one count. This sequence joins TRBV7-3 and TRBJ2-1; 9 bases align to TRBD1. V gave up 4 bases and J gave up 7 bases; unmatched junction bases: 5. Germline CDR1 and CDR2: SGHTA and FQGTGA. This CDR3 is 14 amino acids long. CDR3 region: CASSSLDRGNEQFF. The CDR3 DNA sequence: TGTGCCAGCAGCTCCTTGGACAGGGGAAATGAGCAGTTCTTC.

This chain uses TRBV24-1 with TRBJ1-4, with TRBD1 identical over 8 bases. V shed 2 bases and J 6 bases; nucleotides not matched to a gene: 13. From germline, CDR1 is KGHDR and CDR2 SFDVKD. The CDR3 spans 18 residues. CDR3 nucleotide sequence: TGTGCCACCAGTGATTCCCTAGGGACAGGTGATGCTTATGAAAAACTGTTTTTT. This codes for CATSDSLGTGDAYEKLFF.

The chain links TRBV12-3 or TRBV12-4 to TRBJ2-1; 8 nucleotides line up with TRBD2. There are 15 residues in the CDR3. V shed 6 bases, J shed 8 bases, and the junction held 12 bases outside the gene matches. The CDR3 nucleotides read TGTGCCAGCAGCCTAAGCGGGGGCCTCATCGATGAGCAGTTCTTC. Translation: CASSLSGGLIDEQFF.

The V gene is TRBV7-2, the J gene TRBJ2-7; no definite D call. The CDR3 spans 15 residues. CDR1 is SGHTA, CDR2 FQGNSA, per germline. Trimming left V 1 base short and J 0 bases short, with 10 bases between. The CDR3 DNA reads TGTGCCAGCAGCTTAGACCAGGTCACCTCCTACGAGCAGTACTTC. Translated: CASSLDQVTSYEQYF. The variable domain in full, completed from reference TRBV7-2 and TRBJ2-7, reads GAGVSQSPSNKVTEKGKDVELRCDPISGHTALYWYRQSLGQGLEFLIYFQGNSAPDKSGLPSDRFSAERTGGSVSTLTIQRTQQEDSAVYLCASSLDQVTSYEQYFGPGTRLTVT.

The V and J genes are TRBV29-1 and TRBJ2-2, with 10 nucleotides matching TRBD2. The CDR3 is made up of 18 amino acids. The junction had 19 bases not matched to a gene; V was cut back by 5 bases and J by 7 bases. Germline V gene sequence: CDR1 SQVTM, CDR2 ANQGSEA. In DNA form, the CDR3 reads TGCAGCGTTTGGCTGACTAGCGGGTCCCCGGGGATCCACGGGGAGCTGTTTTTT. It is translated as CSVWLTSGSPGIHGELFF.

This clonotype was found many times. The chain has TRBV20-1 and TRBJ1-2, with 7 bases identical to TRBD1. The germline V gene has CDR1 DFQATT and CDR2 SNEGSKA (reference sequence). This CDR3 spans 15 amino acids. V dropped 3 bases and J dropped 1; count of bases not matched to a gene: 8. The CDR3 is CSASGQGVDNYGYTF. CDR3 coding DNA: TGCAGTGCTAGTGGTCAGGGGGTAGATAACTATGGCTACACCTTC.

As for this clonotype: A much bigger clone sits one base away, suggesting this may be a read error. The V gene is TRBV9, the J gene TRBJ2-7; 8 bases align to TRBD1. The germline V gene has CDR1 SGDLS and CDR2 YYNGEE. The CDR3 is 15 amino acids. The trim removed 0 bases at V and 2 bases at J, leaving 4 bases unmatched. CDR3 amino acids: CASSVDRGAAYEQYF. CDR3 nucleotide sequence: TGTGCCAGCAGCGTAGACAGGGGGGCCGCCTACGAGCAGTACTTC. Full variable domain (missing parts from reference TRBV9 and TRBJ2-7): DSGVTQTPKHLITATGQRVTLRCSPRSGDLSVYWYQQSLDQGLQFLIQYYNGEERAKGNILERFSAQQFPDLHSELNLSSLELGDSALYFCASSVDRGAAYEQYFGPGTRLTVT.

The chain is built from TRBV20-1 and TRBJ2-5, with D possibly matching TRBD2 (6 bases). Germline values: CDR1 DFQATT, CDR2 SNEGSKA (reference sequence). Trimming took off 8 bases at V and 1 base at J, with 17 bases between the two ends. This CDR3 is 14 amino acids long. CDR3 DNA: TGCAGTCTCTTTTACGGGAGAGGCCAAGAGACCCAGTACTTC. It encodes CSLFYGRGQETQYF.